This T cell receptor beta chain comes out of a study of blood T cells in healthy people across ages. This clonotype has only a few counts. Primed by a sample-barcoded 5' primer and a J-beta primer mix, a second PCR proceeded for roughly 7 to 12 cycles. TCRdb independently ran MiXCR on the 5' RACE reads; one entry per CDR3 protein. The table records about 1.1 million distinct CDR3 sequences, around two fifths of them present only once. The source of this sequence is a man between 18 and 35 years old in good health. Source material: blood.

The DNA of the CDR3 is TGCAGCGTTGCTTATCTCCGGATGACTAGCGGGGGGGCCTTTAGCACAGATACGCAGTATTTT. Residues: CSVAYLRMTSGGAFSTDTQYF. The rearrangement joins TRBV29-1 to TRBJ2-3; 14 bases line up with TRBD2. This CDR3 has 21 residues. After removal of 4 bases from V and 0 bases from J, the junction contained 18 bases not matched to a gene. CDR1 and CDR2 from the germline V gene are SQVTM and ANQGSEA.